Listed below are T cell receptor beta chains from one sample, sequenced in a study of T cells in Graves' hyperthyroidism and ophthalmopathy. In TCRdb, the multiplex PCR reads were re-called with MiXCR into one record per CDR3 protein. The sample records under 450,000 distinct CDR3 sequences, 15% to 18% being singletons. Sequencing was done on a sample of blood. These receptors originate from a woman between 18 and 29 years old with Graves' hyperthyroidism. The CDR3 runs from the conserved cysteine through the conserved F or W. A D gene is named only where the DNA matches it firmly. Clone size is given for some rows only: seen once, a few or many times, or a class if the clone is expanded.

V gene	J gene	D gene	clone size	CDR3 DNA	CDR3 protein
TRBV11-2	TRBJ1-2	TRBD1	few	TGTGCCAGCAGCTCCACCCTTTTAATAGGGGGCGGTGGCTACACCTTC	CASSSTLLIGGGGYTF
TRBV28	TRBJ2-7	-	-	TGTGCCAGCAGTACCGGGGACAAACGGGGCGAGCAGTACTTC	CASSTGDKRGEQYF
TRBV15	TRBJ1-3	-	many	TGTGCCACCAGCAGAGATAAGGGGCGCTGGGCCCCTGGAAACACCATATATTTT	CATSRDKGRWAPGNTIYF
TRBV7-2	TRBJ2-1	TRBD2	-	TGTGCCAGCAGCCCGCCGGGACTAGCGGGGGGACGAGGTCAGTTCTTC	CASSPPGLAGGRGQFF
TRBV10-2	TRBJ2-1	TRBD2	few	TGCGCCAGCAGTGAGTCTGGACTAGCATACAATGAGCAGTTCTTC	CASSESGLAYNEQFF
TRBV20-1	TRBJ2-7	-	many	TGCAGTGGGTCGCAGGGTGAATACGAGCAGTACTTC	CSGSQGEYEQYF
TRBV2	TRBJ2-7	-	many	TGTGCCAGCAGCTTAAGACAGCTCACCTACGAGCAGTACTTC	CASSLRQLTYEQYF
TRBV7-7	TRBJ2-1	TRBD2	many	TGTGCTAGCAGCCCCTCCTCCACCCTAGCGGATGAGCAGTTCTTC	CASSPSSTLADEQFF
TRBV20-1	TRBJ2-7	-	many	TGCAGTGCTAGACCCCCCAGGGTCACCTACGAGCAGTACTTC	CSARPPRVTYEQYF
TRBV28	TRBJ2-1	TRBD2	-	TGTGCCAGCAGTTTCCCCTTGGGGTACGGGATGGCTAGCGGGACTGATGAGCAGTTCTTC	CASSFPLGYGMASGTDEQFF
TRBV6-1	TRBJ2-1	TRBD2	-	TGTGCCAGCAGAGACTTACTGACTAGCGGGGGGCACAATGAGCAGTTCTTC	CASRDLLTSGGHNEQFF
TRBV6-1	TRBJ2-1	TRBD2	many	TGTGCCAGCAGTGGGGGACTAGCCCCTGAGCAGTTCTTC	CASSGGLAPEQFF
TRBV7-2	TRBJ2-7	-	many	TGTGCCAGCAGCTTAGTCGGGATTTCCTACGAGCAGTACTTC	CASSLVGISYEQYF
TRBV11-2	TRBJ1-2	-	many	TGTGCCAGCAGCTTAGATCCCCCGCAGGGACCCGGCTACACCTTC	CASSLDPPQGPGYTF
TRBV29-1	TRBJ2-5	-	few	TGCAGCGGACAGTTGGTCGAGACCCAGTACTTC	CSGQLVETQYF
TRBV29-1	TRBJ2-7	TRBD1	-	TGCAGCGTTCTTATGACAGGGGTAAGGTGGCAGTACTTC	CSVLMTGVRWQYF
TRBV4-1	TRBJ2-1	TRBD1	-	TGCGCCAGCAGCCAAACGCCCCGGACAGGGAAGAATGAGCAGTTCTTC	CASSQTPRTGKNEQFF
TRBV9	TRBJ2-7	-	few	TGTGCCAGCAGCATAGCTACCGGGACCATCTACGAGCAGTACTTC	CASSIATGTIYEQYF
TRBV5-1	TRBJ1-6	-	-	TGCGCCAGCAGCTTGGGAGGGAATCTTAATTCACCCCTCCACTTT	CASSLGGNLNSPLHF
TRBV20-1	TRBJ1-6	-	-	TGCAGTGTGTCCCGGTTTACGGCGGGTGATTCACCCCTCCACTTT	CSVSRFTAGDSPLHF
TRBV29-1	TRBJ2-5	-	many	TGCAGCGTCGAGGGGGTAGTCGAGGCGGAGATAGAGACCCAGTACTTC	CSVEGVVEAEIETQYF
TRBV6-1	TRBJ2-1	TRBD1	many	TGTGCCAGCAACAGGGACAGGGTAATCGATGAGCAGTTCTTC	CASNRDRVIDEQFF
TRBV27	TRBJ2-4	TRBD1	few	TGTGCCAGCAGTCAGCAGGACAGGAAAAACATTCAGTACTTC	CASSQQDRKNIQYF
TRBV7-6	TRBJ1-2	TRBD1	-	TGTGCCAGCAGCCCGACAGGGGCCCGCAGCCTGAGTGGCTACACCTTC	CASSPTGARSLSGYTF
TRBV11-2	TRBJ2-7	TRBD1	many	TGTGCCAGCAGCGCCGGACAGGGGGCATCGTACGAGCAGTACTTC	CASSAGQGASYEQYF
TRBV2	TRBJ2-2	-	-	TGTGCCAGCAGTGTATACGGCGGGGAGCTGTTTTTT	CASSVYGGELFF
TRBV5-1	TRBJ1-2	-	few	TGCGCCAGCAGCTACGGGACTCGAGACGACTATGGCTACACCTTC	CASSYGTRDDYGYTF
TRBV2	TRBJ2-7	-	many	TGTGCCAGCATAGATGGTACTGCCGCCCCCTACGAGCAGTACTTC	CASIDGTAAPYEQYF
TRBV6-1	TRBJ1-1	TRBD1	-	TGTGCCAGCGGAAAAACAGGGGCAGGGACTGAAGCTTTCTTT	CASGKTGAGTEAFF
TRBV3-1	TRBJ2-1	-	many	TGTGCCAGCAGCCGGCCAGTTGAGGGGCTCCGTATCAATGAGCAGTTCTTC	CASSRPVEGLRINEQFF
TRBV11-3	TRBJ2-1	-	-	TGTGCCAGCAACTTAAGTGGACTCTTCTCCTACAATGAGCAGTTCTTC	CASNLSGLFSYNEQFF
TRBV11-1	TRBJ2-1	TRBD2	many	TGTGCCAGCAGCTTAGAAAGCGGGGGGGCCGATGAGCAGTTCTTC	CASSLESGGADEQFF
TRBV19	TRBJ1-1	-	few	TGTGCCAGTCAGGGTCTCCTGTCGAGCACTGAAGCTTTCTTT	CASQGLLSSTEAFF
TRBV29-1	TRBJ2-2	-	few	TGCAGCGTTGAGGCGGCGGGGGAGCTGTTTTTT	CSVEAAGELFF
TRBV7-6	TRBJ2-1	TRBD2	-	TGTGCCAGCAGCTTAGCGGGAGGGCCCGATGAGCAGTTCTTC	CASSLAGGPDEQFF
TRBV24-1	TRBJ2-3	-	many	TGTGCCACCAGTGATAGGACGGGAGTAACTAGCACAGATACGCAGTATTTT	CATSDRTGVTSTDTQYF
TRBV19	TRBJ1-1	-	-	TGTGCCAGTAGTGCGGCCATCCTGAGCACTGAAGCTTTCTTT	CASSAAILSTEAFF
TRBV2	TRBJ1-2	-	many	TGTGCCAGCAGTGAGGGGCCGACAGGCCCAGGCTATGGCTACACCTTC	CASSEGPTGPGYGYTF
TRBV20-1	TRBJ2-7	TRBD2	many	TGCAGTGCTAGAGAGAGAGGAGCGGGAGTCTCCTACGAGCAGTACTTC	CSARERGAGVSYEQYF
TRBV12-3/TRBV12-4	TRBJ2-2	-	many	TGTGCCAGCAGTTTGGGGGGGAACACCGGGGAGCTGTTTTTT	CASSLGGNTGELFF
TRBV19	TRBJ2-2	-	few	TGTGCCAGTAACACAAATCCGACAGGCCGGCCCGGGGAGCTGTTTTTT	CASNTNPTGRPGELFF
TRBV4-3	TRBJ2-5	TRBD2	many	TGCGCCAGCAGCCAAGTGGTAGCGGGGGGCCTAGGAGAGACCCAGTACTTC	CASSQVVAGGLGETQYF
TRBV7-4	TRBJ2-5	-	-	TGTGCCAGCACGGCCCAGTACTTC	CASTAQYF
TRBV5-1	TRBJ2-1	TRBD1	-	TGCGCCAGCAGCTACCGTACAGGGGGCTTCACCTACAATGAGCAGTTCTTC	CASSYRTGGFTYNEQFF
TRBV28	TRBJ2-3	TRBD1	many	TGTGCCAGCACACTAGACAGGGGGTTGTCAGATACGCAGTATTTT	CASTLDRGLSDTQYF
TRBV27	TRBJ1-2	TRBD1	many	TGTGCCAGCAGCATAGGGGGCAACCGGTATGGCTACACCTTC	CASSIGGNRYGYTF
TRBV7-2	TRBJ1-2	-	-	TGTGCCAGCAGCCCTGCAGGGGATAACTATGGCTACACCTTC	CASSPAGDNYGYTF